This T cell receptor beta chain was documented in a study of cytomegalovirus exposure and HLA in healthy donors. Overall study findings and caveats: In vitro experiments confirmed that three CMV-associated chains were specific for CMV antigens. The classifier reportedly diagnosed cytomegalovirus status with high sensitivity and specificity. A subsequent analysis found that TCR clusters from the first cohort also tended to co-occur in the 120 or so validation repertoires, with around 94% of cluster scores above 0. TCR beta chains numbering some 160 were designated cytomegalovirus-associated.

As concerns this clone: Its antigen is still unknown.

The CDR3 spans 16 residues. Losses at the gene ends were 5 bases for V and 7 bases for J; bases not matched to a gene: 13. Germline V CDR1 and CDR2: MNHEY, SMNVEV (reference sequence). Measured with immunoSEQ multiplex PCR; TCRdb has only the in-frame clones, and not every one. The table lists approximately 65,000 clones, roughly 95% of them singletons. The chain links TRBV27 to TRBJ2-7, with TRBD2 matching over 11 bases. Material: PBMCs. The origin of this receptor is a woman aged 18-35 years in good health and CMV-seropositive. The DNA of the CDR3 is TGTGCCAGCAGTACTAGAACTAGCGGGGGTCCCTCGGAGCAGTACTTC. Encoded protein: CASSTRTSGGPSEQYF.